This entry lists 16 T cell receptor beta chains sequenced from one sample in a study of regulatory T cells in long-lasting Graves disease. The time point here: persistent/refractory GD, antithyroid drugs over 5 years with positive TRAb. With RNA extracted from PBMCs as input, the TCR library was made. Libraries of TCR beta came from iRepertoire HTBI primers plus Arm-PCR of CDR3 regions. One entry per CDR3 protein results from TCRdb running MiXCR on the multiplex PCR reads. Of 700,000 or so distinct CDR3 sequences in the sample, around 30% were seen once. The specimen comprised peripheral blood mononuclear cells (PBMCs), sampled when the disease was refractory, from a patient treated with antithyroid drugs. Source of these receptors: a female donor with Graves disease.

This clonotype has a handful of counts. The rearrangement joins TRBV7-6 to TRBJ1-1; a possible D gene is TRBD1 (5 bases). From germline, CDR1 is SGHVS and CDR2 FNYEAQ. The CDR3 runs to 14 residues. V was cut by 5 bases and J by 1 base, with 11 bases left in between. CDR3 sequence: CASSPRQSNTEAFF. In DNA, the CDR3 is TGTGCCAGCAGCCCCAGACAGTCGAACACTGAAGCTTTCTTT.

A remark on this clonotype: This could be a read error, since a much larger clone is one nucleotide away. The chain couples TRBV12-3 or TRBV12-4 to TRBJ1-2; tentative D call: TRBD1 (5 bases). The CDR3 covers 14 residues. The CDR3 DNA reads TGTGCCAGCAGTTTAGGAGGGGAGAACTGTGGCTACACCTTC. Protein sequence: CASSLGGENCGYTF.

Remarks on this clonotype: At one of its ends the junction is not consistent with the germline gene, which may arise from a read error. This chain joins TRBV2 and TRBJ1-5, with unresolved D. CDR3 length: 17 residues. The germline CDR1 and CDR2 sequences are SNHLY and FYNNEI. The CDR3 DNA sequence: TGTGCCACCAGTGATCCGAATGGCGGGTTAGGCAATCAGCCCCAGCATTTT. This gives the protein CATSDPNGGLGNQPQHF.

The chain carries TRBV19 and TRBJ2-2, with 9 bases fitting TRBD2. CDR1 is LNHDA, CDR2 SQIVND, per germline (reference sequence). The CDR3 spans 15 residues. Trimming took 3 bases from V and 6 from J; bases not matched to a gene: 5. The CDR3 loop reads CASSIRGLAPGELFF. CDR3 bases: TGTGCCAGTAGTATCCGCGGACTAGCGCCCGGGGAGCTGTTTTTT.

In this sample, this clonotype turned up a few times. V and J are TRBV29-1 and TRBJ2-7; possibly TRBD1 for D (6 bases). In germline, CDR1 is SQVTM, CDR2 ANQGSEA. This CDR3 contains 12 residues. V was clipped by 6 bases and J by 4 bases, with 13 bases between them. As DNA, the CDR3 is TGCAGCGTAGATACAGGGACATACGAGCAGTACTTC. Translation gives CSVDTGTYEQYF.

This clonotype has only one observation. The chain joins TRBV6-1 to TRBJ1-2; D unresolved. The germline V gene encodes CDR1 MNHNS and CDR2 SASEGT. Trimming shortened V by 0 bases and J by 0 bases, and 5 bases separated the two germline ends. The CDR3 contains 14 residues. The CDR3 DNA sequence: TGTGCCAGCAGTGAAGCGGCAGCTAACTATGGCTACACCTTC. Protein sequence: CASSEAAANYGYTF.

This chain connects TRBV19 to TRBJ1-2, with a possible D match to TRBD1 (6 bases). The germline V gene encodes CDR1 LNHDA and CDR2 SQIVND (reference sequence). This CDR3 has 13 residues. With 3 bases removed from V and 4 bases from J, the gap between germline ends came to 9 bases. The CDR3, as DNA: TGTGCCAGTAGTATGGGGGACATCTATGGCTACACCTTC. Its protein product is CASSMGDIYGYTF. Filled out from reference TRBV19 and TRBJ1-2, the complete variable domain reads DGGITQSPKYLFRKEGQNVTLSCEQNLNHDAMYWYRQDPGQGLRLIYYSQIVNDFQKGDIAEGYSVSREKKESFPLTVTSAQKNPTAFYLCASSMGDIYGYTFGSGTRLTVV.

This chain joins TRBV19 and TRBJ1-5, with 8 positions matching TRBD1. Germline V gene sequence: CDR1 LNHDA, CDR2 SQIVND (reference sequence). Trimming cost V 6 bases and J 0 bases; bases outside gene matches: 10. This CDR3 comprises 17 residues. CDR3 sequence (DNA): TGTGCCAGTAGGCCTCTGACAGGGGCGGGTAGCAATCAGCCCCAGCATTTT. Translating gives CASRPLTGAGSNQPQHF.

This clonotype occurred many times. This sequence joins TRBV6-5 and TRBJ1-2, with D possibly being TRBD1 (5 bases). The germline V and J ends were trimmed by 0 bases and 4 bases, with 9 bases remaining between them. The CDR3 has 14 amino acids. Germline V gene lookup returns CDR1 MNHEY and CDR2 SVGAGI. This CDR3 reads CASSYSRGTYGYTF. Written as DNA, the CDR3 is TGTGCCAGCAGTTACTCCCGGGGCACCTATGGCTACACCTTC.

For this clonotype: The junction and the germline gene differ at one end; a read error may be behind it. This sequence joins TRBV6-2 or TRBV6-3 and TRBJ2-3; 8 bases line up with TRBD1. The CDR3 loop spans 13 amino acids. Germline-derived CDR1 and CDR2 are MNHEY and SVGEGT. CDR3 nucleotides: TGTGCCAGCAGAAGGACAGGGTCGGATACGCGGTATTTT. This encodes CASRRTGSDTRYF.

CDR3 protein: CAISASGWTSQETQYF. The CDR3 nucleotides are TGTGCCATCAGTGCCTCGGGATGGACTAGTCAAGAGACCCAGTACTTC. This chain links TRBV10-3 with TRBJ2-5; the match to TRBD2 covers 7 bases. Looked up from germline, CDR1 is ENHRY and CDR2 is SYGVKD. The CDR3 spans 16 residues. Trimming cost V 4 bases and J 2 bases; bases outside gene matches: 10.

This clonotype was observed at least ten times. The chain is built from TRBV13 and TRBJ2-7, with TRBD2 identical over 10 bases. This CDR3 comprises 15 residues. With 5 bases clipped from V and 4 bases from J, the junction kept 8 bases outside the gene matches. CDR1 and CDR2 (germline): PRHDT, FYEKMQ (reference sequence). CDR3 sequence (DNA): TGTGCCAGCAGCGCCCCCGGGACTAGCGAGTACGAGCAGTACTTC. Residues: CASSAPGTSEYEQYF.

The chain links TRBV19 to TRBJ2-7; D might be TRBD1 (5 bases). The ends were cut back, 5 bases at V and 5 bases at J, with 13 bases in the middle. This CDR3 spans 13 amino acids. Per the germline V gene, CDR1 is LNHDA and CDR2 is SQIVND (reference sequence). CDR3 sequence reads: CASSGAPVDEQYF. The CDR3 DNA reads as TGTGCCAGTAGTGGGGCCCCTGTAGACGAGCAGTACTTC.

This clonotype was counted a few times. V gene TRBV28 combines with J gene TRBJ1-5; D may be TRBD1 (5 bases). CDR1 and CDR2 (germline): MDHEN, SYDVKM. The CDR3 runs 13 residues. V dropped 3 bases and J dropped 6 bases, with 9 bases sitting between them. The CDR3 reads CASSFPGTQPQHF. The DNA of the CDR3 is TGTGCCAGCAGTTTTCCAGGGACTCAGCCCCAGCATTTT.

On this clonotype itself: A read error may produce the germline difference seen at one junction end. The chain carries TRBV18 and TRBJ2-7; 10 positions match TRBD2. Germline CDR1 and CDR2: KGHSH and LQKENI. The length of the CDR3 is 16 residues. CDR3: CASSRTGTSDSHEQYF. DNA for the CDR3: TGTGCCAGCTCACGCACCGGGACTAGCGACTCCCACGAGCAGTACTTC.

In regard to this clonotype: This may be a read error, as it is one base from a much larger clone. The V gene is TRBV2, the J gene TRBJ1-1, with D possibly matching TRBD1 (6 bases). Germline values: CDR1 SNHLY, CDR2 FYNNEI. The CDR3 runs to 14 residues. The V and J ends lost 0 bases and 5 bases respectively, with 10 bases between them. The CDR3: CASSEAGARTEAFF. The CDR3 DNA sequence: TGTGCCAGCAGTGAAGCGGGGGCGCGGACTGAAGCTTTCTTT.